This TCR beta chain was found in a study of technical replicates of blood from a handful of donors (TCRdb year 2017). In regard to this clone: It has no known antigen specificity. No base quality information exists; no much larger clone differs at one position.

The CDR3 goes from the cysteine to the phenylalanine over 13 residues. The DNA shown is the 39-base CDR3, in frame from base 1. Sequences SGHVS (CDR1) and FNYEAQ (CDR2) are obtained from the germline V gene. After removal of 3 bases from V and 8 bases from J, the junction retains 4 bases not matched to a gene. The library was obtained by the immunoSEQ multiplex PCR assay. Sourced from immuneACCESS, this table was stored by TCRdb with only in-frame sequences that have V and J called. A share of the clones is absent; for the studies checked, an unresolved V gene accounts for under half, and the remainder has no known explanation. This sample holds just under 60,000 clones; roughly 94% were observed only once. 3% of the sample lies in the top ten.

This sequence was found in a human donor in good health. Some clones in this sample may be carry-over from other donors' samples. Rearrangement joined TRBV7-6 to TRBJ2-1; 7 junctional bases match TRBD2. Specimen: PBMCs. The CDR3 reads as follows: CASSLLAVDEQFF. Here is the DNA: TGTGCCAGCAGCTTGCTAGCGGTCGATGAGCAGTTCTTC.